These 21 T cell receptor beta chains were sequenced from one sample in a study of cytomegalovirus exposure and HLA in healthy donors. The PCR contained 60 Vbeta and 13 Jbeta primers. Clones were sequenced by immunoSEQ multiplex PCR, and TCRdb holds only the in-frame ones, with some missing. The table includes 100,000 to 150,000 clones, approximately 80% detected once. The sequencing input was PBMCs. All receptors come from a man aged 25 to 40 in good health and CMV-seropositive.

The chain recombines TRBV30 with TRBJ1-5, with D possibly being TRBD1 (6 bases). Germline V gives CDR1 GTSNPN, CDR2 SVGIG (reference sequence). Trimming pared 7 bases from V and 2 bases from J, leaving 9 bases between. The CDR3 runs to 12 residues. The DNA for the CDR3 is TGTGCCTATAGGACAGGCAATCAGCCCCAGCATTTT. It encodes CAYRTGNQPQHF.

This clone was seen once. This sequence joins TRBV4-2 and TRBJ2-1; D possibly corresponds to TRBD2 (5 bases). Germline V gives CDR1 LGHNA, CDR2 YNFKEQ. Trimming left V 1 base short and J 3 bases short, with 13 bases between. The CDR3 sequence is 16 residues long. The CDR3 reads CASSQGISEIYNEQFF. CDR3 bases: TGTGCCAGCAGCCAAGGGATTAGCGAGATCTACAATGAGCAGTTCTTC.

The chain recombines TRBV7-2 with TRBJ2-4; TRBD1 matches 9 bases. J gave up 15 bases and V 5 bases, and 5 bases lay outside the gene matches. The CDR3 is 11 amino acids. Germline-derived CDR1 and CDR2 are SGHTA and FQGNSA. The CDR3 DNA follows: TGTGCCAGCAGCCCGGGGACAGGGTTGTACTTC. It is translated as CASSPGTGLYF.

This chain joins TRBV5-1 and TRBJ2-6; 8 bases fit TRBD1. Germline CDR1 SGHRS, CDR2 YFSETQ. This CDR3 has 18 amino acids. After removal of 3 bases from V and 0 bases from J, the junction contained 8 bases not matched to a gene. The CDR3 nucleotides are TGCGCCAGCAGCTCGGGTACAGGGGGGAACTCTGGGGCCAACGTCCTGACTTTC. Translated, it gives CASSSGTGGNSGANVLTF.

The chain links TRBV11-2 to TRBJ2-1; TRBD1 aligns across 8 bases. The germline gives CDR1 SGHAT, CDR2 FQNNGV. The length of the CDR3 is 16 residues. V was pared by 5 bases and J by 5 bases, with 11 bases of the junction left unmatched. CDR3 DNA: TGTGCCAGCAGCCCCCCGGGACAGGAGAGAAACAATGAGCAGTTCTTC. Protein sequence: CASSPPGQERNNEQFF.

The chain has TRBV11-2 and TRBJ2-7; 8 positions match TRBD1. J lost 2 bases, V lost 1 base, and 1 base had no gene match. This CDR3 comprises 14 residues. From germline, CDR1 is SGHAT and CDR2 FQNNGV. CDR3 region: CASSLAGGAYEQYF. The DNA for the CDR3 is TGTGCCAGCAGCTTAGCAGGGGGCGCCTACGAGCAGTACTTC. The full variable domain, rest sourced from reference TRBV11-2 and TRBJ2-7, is EAGVAQSPRYKIIEKRQSVAFWCNPISGHATLYWYQQILGQGPKLLIQFQNNGVVDDSQLPKDRFSAERLKGVDSTLKIQPAKLEDSAVYLCASSLAGGAYEQYFGPGTRLTVT.

The CDR3 coding sequence is TGTGCCAGCTCTCTAGACAGCTCCTATGGCTACACCTTC. Amino acids: CASSLDSSYGYTF. This chain uses TRBV2 with TRBJ1-2, with a possible D match to TRBD1 (5 bases). The CDR3 totals 13 residues. CDR1 is SNHLY and CDR2 is FYNNEI in the germline V gene. Trimming removed 8 bases at V and 4 bases at J, with 14 bases between.

DNA for the CDR3: TGTGCCAGCAGCTTAGGGGGGGGAAGAAACTATGGCTACACCTTC. Translation gives CASSLGGGRNYGYTF. The chain combines TRBV7-8 with TRBJ1-2, with D possibly TRBD1 on 5 matching bases. Looked up from germline, CDR1 is SGHVS and CDR2 is FQNEAQ. Trimming removed 1 base from V and 2 bases from J, with 11 bases in between. This CDR3 contains 15 residues.

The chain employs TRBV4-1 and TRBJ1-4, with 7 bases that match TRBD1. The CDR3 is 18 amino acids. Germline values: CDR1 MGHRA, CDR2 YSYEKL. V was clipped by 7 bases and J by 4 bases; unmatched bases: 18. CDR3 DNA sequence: TGCGCCAGCACCCCGGGGACAGCTCCTTCGGTTTTTAATGAAAAACTGTTTTTT. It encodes CASTPGTAPSVFNEKLFF.

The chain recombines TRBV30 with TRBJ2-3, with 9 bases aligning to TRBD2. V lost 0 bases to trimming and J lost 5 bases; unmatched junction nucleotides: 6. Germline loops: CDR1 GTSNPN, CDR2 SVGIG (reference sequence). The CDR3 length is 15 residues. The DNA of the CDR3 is TGTGCCTGGAGTGTAAATAGCGGGAGCGGAGATACGCAGTATTTT. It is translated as CAWSVNSGSGDTQYF. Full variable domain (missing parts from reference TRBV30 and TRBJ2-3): SQTIHQWPATLVQPVGSPLSLECTVEGTSNPNLYWYRQAAGRGLQLLFYSVGIGQISSEVPQNLSASRPQDRQFILSSKKLLLSDSGFYLCAWSVNSGSGDTQYFGPGTRLTVL.

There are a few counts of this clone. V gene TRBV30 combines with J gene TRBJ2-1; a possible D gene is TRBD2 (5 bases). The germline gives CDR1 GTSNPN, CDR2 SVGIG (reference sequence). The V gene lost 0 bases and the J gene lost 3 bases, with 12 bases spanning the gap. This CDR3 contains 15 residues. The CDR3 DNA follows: TGTGCCTGGAGTGTACTAGGCGAGGACTACAATGAGCAGTTCTTC. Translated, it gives CAWSVLGEDYNEQFF. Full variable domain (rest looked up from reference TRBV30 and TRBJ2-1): SQTIHQWPATLVQPVGSPLSLECTVEGTSNPNLYWYRQAAGRGLQLLFYSVGIGQISSEVPQNLSASRPQDRQFILSSKKLLLSDSGFYLCAWSVLGEDYNEQFFGPGTRLTVL.

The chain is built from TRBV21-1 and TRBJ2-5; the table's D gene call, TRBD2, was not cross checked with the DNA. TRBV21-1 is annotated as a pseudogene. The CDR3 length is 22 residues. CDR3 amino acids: CASSKAWCSSGPTSKGQETQYF. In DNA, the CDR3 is TGTGCCAGCAGCAAAGCGTGGTGTAGTTCGGGGCCGACTAGTAAGGGCCAAGAGACCCAGTACTTC.

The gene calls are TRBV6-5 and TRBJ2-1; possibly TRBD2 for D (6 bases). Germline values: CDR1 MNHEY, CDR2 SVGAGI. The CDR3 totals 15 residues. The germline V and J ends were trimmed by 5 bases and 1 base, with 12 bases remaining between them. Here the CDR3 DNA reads TGTGCCAGCAGTGCCGGGACTCCTTCCTACAATGAGCAGTTCTTC. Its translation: CASSAGTPSYNEQFF.

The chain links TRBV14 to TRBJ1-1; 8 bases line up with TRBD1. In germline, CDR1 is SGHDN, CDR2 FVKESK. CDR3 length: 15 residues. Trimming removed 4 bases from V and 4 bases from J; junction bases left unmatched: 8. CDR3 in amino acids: CASSPWTGRITEAFF. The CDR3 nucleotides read TGTGCCAGCAGCCCCTGGACAGGGAGGATCACTGAAGCTTTCTTT. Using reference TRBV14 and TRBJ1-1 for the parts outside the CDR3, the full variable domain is EAGVTQFPSHSVIEKGQTVTLRCDPISGHDNLYWYRRVMGKEIKFLLHFVKESKQDESGMPNNRFLAERTGGTYSTLKVQPAELEDSGVYFCASSPWTGRITEAFFGQGTRLTVV.

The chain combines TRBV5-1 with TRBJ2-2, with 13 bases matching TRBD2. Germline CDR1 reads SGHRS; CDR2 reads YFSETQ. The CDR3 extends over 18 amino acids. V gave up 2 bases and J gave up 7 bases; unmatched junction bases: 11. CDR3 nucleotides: TGCGCCAGCAGCTTATGGACTAGCGGGAGAGGAAAGGACGGGGAGCTGTTTTTT. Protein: CASSLWTSGRGKDGELFF.

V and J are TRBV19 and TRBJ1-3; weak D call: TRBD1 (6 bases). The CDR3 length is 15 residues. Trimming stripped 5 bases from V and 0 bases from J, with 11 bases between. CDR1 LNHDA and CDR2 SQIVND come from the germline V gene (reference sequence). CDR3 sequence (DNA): TGTGCCAGTAGTTTTTACAGGGACTCTGGAAACACCATATATTTT. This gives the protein CASSFYRDSGNTIYF. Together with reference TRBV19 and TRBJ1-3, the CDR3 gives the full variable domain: DGGITQSPKYLFRKEGQNVTLSCEQNLNHDAMYWYRQDPGQGLRLIYYSQIVNDFQKGDIAEGYSVSREKKESFPLTVTSAQKNPTAFYLCASSFYRDSGNTIYFGEGSWLTVV.

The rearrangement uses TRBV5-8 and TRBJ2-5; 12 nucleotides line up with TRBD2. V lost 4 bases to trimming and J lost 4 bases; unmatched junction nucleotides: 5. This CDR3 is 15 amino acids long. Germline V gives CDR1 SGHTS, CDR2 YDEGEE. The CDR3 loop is CASSPRLAGVETQYF. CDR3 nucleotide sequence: TGTGCCAGCAGCCCACGACTAGCGGGAGTAGAGACCCAGTACTTC.

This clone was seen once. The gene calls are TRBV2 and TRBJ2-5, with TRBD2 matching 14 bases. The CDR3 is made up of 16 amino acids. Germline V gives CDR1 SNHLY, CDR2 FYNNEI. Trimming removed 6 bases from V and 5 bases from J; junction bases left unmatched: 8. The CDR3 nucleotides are TGTGCCAGCAGGCTAGGACTAGCGGGAGGTCAGGAGACCCAGTACTTC. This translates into CASRLGLAGGQETQYF.

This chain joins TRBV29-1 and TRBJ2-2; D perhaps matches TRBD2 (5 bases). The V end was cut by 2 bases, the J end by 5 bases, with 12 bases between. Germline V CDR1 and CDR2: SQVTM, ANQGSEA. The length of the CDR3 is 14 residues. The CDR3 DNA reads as TGCAGCGTTGAAACACTAGGTGGGACCGGGGAGCTGTTTTTT. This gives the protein CSVETLGGTGELFF.

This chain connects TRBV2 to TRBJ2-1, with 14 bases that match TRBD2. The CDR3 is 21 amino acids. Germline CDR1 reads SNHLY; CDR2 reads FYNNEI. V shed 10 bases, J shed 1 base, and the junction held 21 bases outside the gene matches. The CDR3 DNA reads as TGTGCCACCTTACTCACGCGACTAGCGGGAGGGCGGTCTGAGTCCTACAATGAGCAGTTCTTC. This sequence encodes CATLLTRLAGGRSESYNEQFF.

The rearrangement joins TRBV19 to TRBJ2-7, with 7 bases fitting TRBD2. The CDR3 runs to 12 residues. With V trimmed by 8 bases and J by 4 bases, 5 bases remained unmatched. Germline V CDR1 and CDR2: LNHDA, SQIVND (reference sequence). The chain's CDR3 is CASGSGKYEQYF. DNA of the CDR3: TGTGCCAGTGGGAGCGGGAAGTACGAGCAGTACTTC.